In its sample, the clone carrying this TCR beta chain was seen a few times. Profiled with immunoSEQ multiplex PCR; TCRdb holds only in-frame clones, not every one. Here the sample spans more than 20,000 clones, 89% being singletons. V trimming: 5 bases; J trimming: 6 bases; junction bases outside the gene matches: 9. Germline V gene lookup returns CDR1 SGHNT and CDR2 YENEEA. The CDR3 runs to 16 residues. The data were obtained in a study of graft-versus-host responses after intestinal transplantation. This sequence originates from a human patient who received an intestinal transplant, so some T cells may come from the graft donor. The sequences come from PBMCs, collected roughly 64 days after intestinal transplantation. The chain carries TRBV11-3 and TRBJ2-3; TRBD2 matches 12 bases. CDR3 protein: CASSPWTSGEVDTQYF. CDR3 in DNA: TGTGCCAGCAGCCCTTGGACTAGCGGGGAGGTGGATACGCAGTATTTT. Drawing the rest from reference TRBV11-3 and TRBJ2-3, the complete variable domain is EAGVVQSPRYKIIEKKQPVAFWCNPISGHNTLYWYLQNLGQGPELLIRYENEEAVDDSQLPKDRFSAERLKGVDSTLKIQPAELGDSAVYLCASSPWTSGEVDTQYFGPGTRLTVL.